The rows below give T cell receptor beta chains drawn from one sample of a study of cytomegalovirus exposure and HLA in healthy donors. The data were produced by immunoSEQ multiplex PCR, yet TCRdb's version contains in-frame clones alone and is incomplete. The data show 90,000 to 100,000 clones, about three quarters seen once. Sample: PBMCs. The receptors here all came from a man in his 60s in good health and CMV-seropositive. The CDR3 runs from the conserved cysteine through the conserved F or W. The order of the fields is V gene, clone size, D gene, J gene, CDR3 DNA, CDR3 protein. The D gene is left open where the match is weak. Clone size appears in some rows only: once, few, many, or a class for an expanded clone.

V: TRBV6-5
size: NA
D: TRBD2
J: TRBJ2-5
DNA: TGTGCCAGCAGTTACAGGCTAGCGGACGAAGAGACCCAGTACTTC
CDR3: CASSYRLADEETQYF

V: TRBV6-5
size: NA
D: TRBD1
J: TRBJ1-1
DNA: TGTGCCAGCAGTAGACAGGGTCAGAACACTGAAGCTTTCTTT
CDR3: CASSRQGQNTEAFF

V: TRBV6-1
size: NA
D: NA
J: TRBJ2-3
DNA: TGTGCCAGCAGTGAGAGTAGGGGAGATACGCAGTATTTT
CDR3: CASSESRGDTQYF

V: TRBV5-5
size: NA
D: TRBD1
J: TRBJ2-2
DNA: TGTGCCAGCAGCTTCACGACAGGGGGCGCTTTCACCGGGGAGCTGTTTTTT
CDR3: CASSFTTGGAFTGELFF

V: TRBV6-6
size: few
D: NA
J: TRBJ1-4
DNA: TGTGCCAGCAGTTACCCCTTGACAGGTTCCGGAAAACTGTTTTTT
CDR3: CASSYPLTGSGKLFF

V: TRBV10-3
size: once
D: NA
J: TRBJ2-7
DNA: TGTGCCATCAGTGGAATAATTGGGAGGAGCTCCTACGAGCAGTACTTC
CDR3: CAISGIIGRSSYEQYF

V: TRBV19
size: NA
D: NA
J: TRBJ2-5
DNA: TGTGCCAGTAGCCCCGACAGTTACCAAGAGACCCAGTACTTC
CDR3: CASSPDSYQETQYF

V: TRBV7-3
size: NA
D: TRBD2
J: TRBJ2-2
DNA: TGTGCCAGCAGTCCCCGGGGGGCGAACACCGGGGAGCTGTTTTTT
CDR3: CASSPRGANTGELFF

V: TRBV4-3
size: once
D: TRBD1
J: TRBJ2-7
DNA: TGCGCCAGCAGCCAAACCGGGACAGGAACACGCGAGCAGTACTTC
CDR3: CASSQTGTGTREQYF

V: TRBV5-1
size: NA
D: TRBD2
J: TRBJ2-5
DNA: TGCGCCACCTCGAGCGGGGGGCAAGAGACCCAGTACTTC
CDR3: CATSSGGQETQYF

V: TRBV30
size: NA
D: TRBD1
J: TRBJ1-4
DNA: TGTGCCTGGACGAGGGGGCTAGGTTATACTAATGAAAAACTGTTTTTT
CDR3: CAWTRGLGYTNEKLFF

V: TRBV7-3
size: NA
D: NA
J: TRBJ1-6
DNA: TGTGCCAGCAGCTTTGCGTGGAATTCACCCCTCCACTTT
CDR3: CASSFAWNSPLHF

V: TRBV2
size: few
D: NA
J: TRBJ1-1
DNA: TGTGCCAGCAGTGTAGGACAGCTGAACACTGAAGCTTTCTTT
CDR3: CASSVGQLNTEAFF

V: TRBV9
size: NA
D: NA
J: TRBJ2-3
DNA: TGTGCCAGCAGCGTAGCTGGCTTCGCAGATACGCAGTATTTT
CDR3: CASSVAGFADTQYF

V: TRBV7-2
size: NA
D: NA
J: TRBJ2-7
DNA: TGTGCCAGCAGCTTAGGTTGTCCGGGGGATCAATGCTACGAGCAGTACTTC
CDR3: CASSLGCPGDQCYEQYF

V: TRBV6-4
size: NA
D: NA
J: TRBJ2-3
DNA: TGTGCCAGCAGTGACTCTTACGGTTTAGATACGCAGTATTTT
CDR3: CASSDSYGLDTQYF